The subject of this entry is one T cell receptor (beta chain). The germline CDR1 and CDR2 sequences are SGHRS and YFSETQ. The CDR3 length is 16 residues. The V gene end was trimmed by 0 bases and the J gene end by 2 bases; junction bases not matched to a gene: 3. This sample is part of a study of blood T cell repertoires in COVID-19. Study as a whole: The United States, Italy and Spain provided the acute and convalescent COVID-19 samples. In each case, the material was cDNA or gDNA derived from T cells, B-cell-depleted T cells, or PBMCs.

Under the authors' procedure: Amplification from reference gene primers served as the basis for estimated nucleated cell counts. Repertoires were generated with immunoSEQ multiplex PCR, while TCRdb's copy carries only in-frame clones and drops some. V, J and clone size are taken as reported in that table, and D and trimming were inferred from the DNA itself. The data hold fewer than 50,000 clones, with approximately 86% observed a single time. Sequencing was done on a sample of peripheral blood. The V call is TRBV5-1, the J call TRBJ2-3, with 10 bases fitting TRBD2. The TCR comes from a woman over 75 with acute or convalescent COVID-19. This CDR3 is CASSLGTSGSTDTQYF. In DNA form, the CDR3 reads TGCGCCAGCAGCTTGGGGACTAGCGGATCCACAGATACGCAGTATTTT.